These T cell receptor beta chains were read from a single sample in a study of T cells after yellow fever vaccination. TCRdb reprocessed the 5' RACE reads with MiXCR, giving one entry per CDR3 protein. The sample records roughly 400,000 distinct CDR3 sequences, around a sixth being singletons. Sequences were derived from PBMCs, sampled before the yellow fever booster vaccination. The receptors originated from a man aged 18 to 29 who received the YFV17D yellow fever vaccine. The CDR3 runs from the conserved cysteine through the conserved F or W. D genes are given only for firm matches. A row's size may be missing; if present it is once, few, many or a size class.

CDR3nt: TGTGCCATCAGTGAGGCAGGGGGGAACAATGAGCAGTTCTTC; CDR3aa: CAISEAGGNNEQFF; d_gene: .; j_gene: TRBJ2-1; abundance: .; v_gene: TRBV10-3; len: 14
CDR3nt: TGTGCCAGCAGTTTAGCTGGGTTCAGTTCCCAAGAGACCCAGTACTTC; CDR3aa: CASSLAGFSSQETQYF; d_gene: .; j_gene: TRBJ2-5; abundance: .; v_gene: TRBV12-3/TRBV12-4; len: 16
CDR3nt: TGTGCCAGCAGCCCTACGCCCCTAGCGGGGACTACTAGCACAGATACGCAGTATTTT; CDR3aa: CASSPTPLAGTTSTDTQYF; d_gene: TRBD2; j_gene: TRBJ2-3; abundance: .; v_gene: TRBV27; len: 19
CDR3nt: TGTGCCACCAGTGACCCGGGCGGGGGCCCCCAGAGGGCCGGGGAGCTGTTTTTT; CDR3aa: CATSDPGGGPQRAGELFF; d_gene: .; j_gene: TRBJ2-2; abundance: .; v_gene: TRBV24-1; len: 18
CDR3nt: TGTGCCAGTAAGCTAACAGGGGGCGTAAACATTCAGTACTTC; CDR3aa: CASKLTGGVNIQYF; d_gene: TRBD1; j_gene: TRBJ2-4; abundance: few; v_gene: TRBV19; len: 14
CDR3nt: TGCAGTGCAGAGTACAACCACTATGGCTACACCTTC; CDR3aa: CSAEYNHYGYTF; d_gene: .; j_gene: TRBJ1-2; abundance: .; v_gene: TRBV20-1; len: 12
CDR3nt: TGCGCCAGCAGTCAATTTCCAGACAGGGCGAACACTGAAGCTTTCTTT; CDR3aa: CASSQFPDRANTEAFF; d_gene: TRBD1; j_gene: TRBJ1-1; abundance: few; v_gene: TRBV10-2; len: 16
CDR3nt: TGTGCCAGCAGCGGGGGGGGTTCTGAAGCTTTCTTT; CDR3aa: CASSGGGSEAFF; d_gene: .; j_gene: TRBJ1-1; abundance: .; v_gene: TRBV6-6; len: 12
CDR3nt: TGTGCCATCAGTGTAGCGGGGGGGACCTACGAGCAGTACTTC; CDR3aa: CAISVAGGTYEQYF; d_gene: TRBD2; j_gene: TRBJ2-7; abundance: .; v_gene: TRBV10-3; len: 14
CDR3nt: TGCGCCAGCAGCCAAGGTAGAGAGGCACCCCTCCACTTT; CDR3aa: CASSQGREAPLHF; d_gene: .; j_gene: TRBJ1-6; abundance: few; v_gene: TRBV4-3; len: 13
CDR3nt: TGTGCCAGCAGCTTAGCGGCGCGAAGTCAGGGAAACACCATATATTTT; CDR3aa: CASSLAARSQGNTIYF; d_gene: .; j_gene: TRBJ1-3; abundance: few; v_gene: TRBV7-2; len: 16
CDR3nt: TGTGCCAGCTCACCAAGGTCAAACCAAGAGACCCAGTACTTC; CDR3aa: CASSPRSNQETQYF; d_gene: .; j_gene: TRBJ2-5; abundance: few; v_gene: TRBV18; len: 14
CDR3nt: TGCGCCAGCAGCCAAGGGGGCCAGCCCCATCAGCCCCAGCATTTT; CDR3aa: CASSQGGQPHQPQHF; d_gene: .; j_gene: TRBJ1-5; abundance: many; v_gene: TRBV4-3; len: 15
CDR3nt: TGTGCCAGCAGCGTGCACTCGAACACTGAAGCTTTCTTT; CDR3aa: CASSVHSNTEAFF; d_gene: .; j_gene: TRBJ1-1; abundance: .; v_gene: TRBV9; len: 13
CDR3nt: TGCGCCAGCAGCCAGCCGGGACAGAGACGCGCTTTCTTT; CDR3aa: CASSQPGQRRAFF; d_gene: TRBD1; j_gene: TRBJ1-1; abundance: few; v_gene: TRBV4-1; len: 13
CDR3nt: TGCGCCAGCAGCTTTATTACGAGTTCTAGCACAGATACGCAGTATTTT; CDR3aa: CASSFITSSSTDTQYF; d_gene: .; j_gene: TRBJ2-3; abundance: .; v_gene: TRBV5-1; len: 16
CDR3nt: TGTGCCATCAGTGAGTTTCCGGGCACCTCTGGGGCCAACGTCCTGACTTTC; CDR3aa: CAISEFPGTSGANVLTF; d_gene: .; j_gene: TRBJ2-6; abundance: .; v_gene: TRBV10-3; len: 17
CDR3nt: TGTGCCAGCAGCGGTACGGGGGTTGGGGAGCAGTTCTTC; CDR3aa: CASSGTGVGEQFF; d_gene: .; j_gene: TRBJ2-1; abundance: few; v_gene: TRBV9; len: 13
CDR3nt: TGCAGCGTTGTATGGGGGCAGACTCACACCGGGGAGCTGTTTTTT; CDR3aa: CSVVWGQTHTGELFF; d_gene: .; j_gene: TRBJ2-2; abundance: many; v_gene: TRBV29-1; len: 15
CDR3nt: TGTGCCAGCCTACTGGGTGTTTGGGGCAATCAGCCCCAGCATTTT; CDR3aa: CASLLGVWGNQPQHF; d_gene: .; j_gene: TRBJ1-5; abundance: once; v_gene: TRBV12-3/TRBV12-4; len: 15
CDR3nt: TGCAGCGTTGAAGGACAAAACACTGAAGCTTTCTTT; CDR3aa: CSVEGQNTEAFF; d_gene: .; j_gene: TRBJ1-1; abundance: many; v_gene: TRBV29-1; len: 12
CDR3nt: TGTGCCAGCAGTGAATACCAGGACAGGGGTTTTGGCTACACCTTC; CDR3aa: CASSEYQDRGFGYTF; d_gene: TRBD1; j_gene: TRBJ1-2; abundance: few; v_gene: TRBV25-1; len: 15
CDR3nt: TGTGCCAGCAGTGCACACCGGGACCATTCACCCCTCCACTTT; CDR3aa: CASSAHRDHSPLHF; d_gene: .; j_gene: TRBJ1-6; abundance: .; v_gene: TRBV12-3/TRBV12-4; len: 14
CDR3nt: TGCAGTGCTTACCGGGACAGTGCGGGTCAAGAGACCCAGTACTTC; CDR3aa: CSAYRDSAGQETQYF; d_gene: TRBD1; j_gene: TRBJ2-5; abundance: .; v_gene: TRBV20-1; len: 15
CDR3nt: TGCAGTGCTAGAGGGGACATCAATCAGCCCCAGCATTTT; CDR3aa: CSARGDINQPQHF; d_gene: .; j_gene: TRBJ1-5; abundance: many; v_gene: TRBV20-1; len: 13
CDR3nt: TGCAGCGTTGTTACCAGGGGCGATCAGCCCCAGCATTTT; CDR3aa: CSVVTRGDQPQHF; d_gene: .; j_gene: TRBJ1-5; abundance: many; v_gene: TRBV29-1; len: 13
CDR3nt: TGCGCCAGCAGCTTGGATCCCTCCTACGAGCAGTACTTC; CDR3aa: CASSLDPSYEQYF; d_gene: .; j_gene: TRBJ2-7; abundance: many; v_gene: TRBV5-1; len: 13
CDR3nt: TGTGCCAGCAGCACGACAGGGCGCAACACCATATATTTT; CDR3aa: CASSTTGRNTIYF; d_gene: TRBD1; j_gene: TRBJ1-3; abundance: few; v_gene: TRBV7-7; len: 13
CDR3nt: TGTGCCAGCAGCTTCTGGAAGGCTCAATTGACTGAAGCTTTCTTT; CDR3aa: CASSFWKAQLTEAFF; d_gene: .; j_gene: TRBJ1-1; abundance: .; v_gene: TRBV7-9; len: 15
CDR3nt: TGTGCCTGGGGGATCTCCTACGAGCAGTACTTC; CDR3aa: CAWGISYEQYF; d_gene: .; j_gene: TRBJ2-7; abundance: .; v_gene: TRBV30; len: 11
CDR3nt: TGCGCCAGCAGCTTGTCCCGGACTAGCGGGGGAAAGCAGTTCTTC; CDR3aa: CASSLSRTSGGKQFF; d_gene: TRBD2; j_gene: TRBJ2-1; abundance: few; v_gene: TRBV5-1; len: 15
CDR3nt: TGCGCCCAAAAGGGAGGCAGGGTTTTTCTCGGGGCCATGGAGCAGTTCTTC; CDR3aa: CAQKGGRVFLGAMEQFF; d_gene: .; j_gene: TRBJ2-1; abundance: .; v_gene: TRBV5-1; len: 17
CDR3nt: TGTGCCAGCAGCCGTCCTAGCGGGGGGAGCACAGATACGCAGTATTTT; CDR3aa: CASSRPSGGSTDTQYF; d_gene: TRBD2; j_gene: TRBJ2-3; abundance: .; v_gene: TRBV13; len: 16
CDR3nt: TGCAGTGCTACCCGACAGGGGGTTCCCTACGAGCAGTACTTC; CDR3aa: CSATRQGVPYEQYF; d_gene: TRBD1; j_gene: TRBJ2-7; abundance: .; v_gene: TRBV20-1; len: 14
CDR3nt: TGTGCCACCTCGATAATCGTGGACACCGGGGAGCTGTTTTTT; CDR3aa: CATSIIVDTGELFF; d_gene: .; j_gene: TRBJ2-2; abundance: .; v_gene: TRBV6-2/TRBV6-3; len: 14
CDR3nt: TGTGCCAGCAGCTTGGAAGTGGGGGCAAGCACTGAAGCTTTCTTT; CDR3aa: CASSLEVGASTEAFF; d_gene: .; j_gene: TRBJ1-1; abundance: .; v_gene: TRBV5-4; len: 15
CDR3nt: TGTGCCAGCAGCCCTGGGACTAGCAGAACCACAGATACGCAGTATTTT; CDR3aa: CASSPGTSRTTDTQYF; d_gene: TRBD2; j_gene: TRBJ2-3; abundance: few; v_gene: TRBV7-9; len: 16
CDR3nt: TGCGCCAGCAGCCAAGATCCCGGGACTAGCGGGATAGACGAGCAGTACTTC; CDR3aa: CASSQDPGTSGIDEQYF; d_gene: TRBD2; j_gene: TRBJ2-7; abundance: .; v_gene: TRBV4-3; len: 17
CDR3nt: TGTGCCAGCAGGGATGCCGGGACAGGGGGTGGTGGCTACACCTTC; CDR3aa: CASRDAGTGGGGYTF; d_gene: TRBD1; j_gene: TRBJ1-2; abundance: .; v_gene: TRBV6-5; len: 15
CDR3nt: TGTGCCAGCAGTGAAGCGCGGGGCGTCGATGGCTACACCTTC; CDR3aa: CASSEARGVDGYTF; d_gene: .; j_gene: TRBJ1-2; abundance: few; v_gene: TRBV2; len: 14
CDR3nt: TGTGCCAGCAGCTACCCCGGGGAGACCCAGTACTTC; CDR3aa: CASSYPGETQYF; d_gene: .; j_gene: TRBJ2-5; abundance: few; v_gene: TRBV7-9; len: 12